This T cell receptor (beta chain) is from a study of multiple sclerosis patients with progressive multifocal leukoencephalopathy. The study, taken as a whole, reports: In most PML patients, TRB repertoires appeared less diverse by entropy.

Documented time point: approximately 11 months of natalizumab therapy. Some clones are missing from TCRdb's copy, which holds only in-frame ones; the method was immunoSEQ multiplex PCR. The table has about 30,000 clones, 85% to 90% seen once. As concerns this clone: What it binds is unknown.

From germline, CDR1 is MDHEN and CDR2 SYDVKM. Trimming removed 2 bases from V and 2 bases from J, with 9 bases in between. The CDR3 contains 14 residues. This TCR was sampled from a human donor with multiple sclerosis. This chain uses TRBV28 with TRBJ2-5; D is perhaps TRBD1 (6 bases). The starting material was PBMCs, obtained from a patient treated with natalizumab. This CDR3 reads CASSLNDRQETQYF. CDR3 nucleotide sequence: TGTGCCAGCAGTTTAAATGACAGGCAAGAGACCCAGTACTTC. The full variable domain, with the rest looked up from reference TRBV28 and TRBJ2-5, is DVKVTQSSRYLVKRTGEKVFLECVQDMDHENMFWYRQDPGLGLRLIYFSYDVKMKEKGDIPEGYSVSREKKERFSLILESASTNQTSMYLCASSLNDRQETQYFGPGTRLLVL.